Following are 14 T cell receptor beta chains from one sample sequenced in a study of shared clonotypes between healthy human individuals (dated by TCRdb to the early 2020s). The receptor library was made with the immunoSEQ multiplex PCR assay. This is the immuneACCESS table as TCRdb keeps it, with only in-frame sequences that have V and J called. A part of the clones is gone; compared with another copy, unresolved V genes explain less than half, and the rest is unexplained. The sample table lists 400,000 to 600,000 clones, roughly 80% of them with a count of one. In total, the top ten clones hold approximately 13% of the sample. Sample: PBMCs. The receptor source for this set is a woman between 40 and 55 years old in good health. Some clones in this sample may be carry-over from other donors' samples.

The chain is built from TRBV29-1 and TRBJ2-7; 7 bases agree with TRBD1. The CDR3 spans 12 residues. V lost 6 bases, J lost 6 bases, and 8 bases stayed unmatched. In germline, CDR1 is SQVTM, CDR2 ANQGSEA. The CDR3 DNA reads TGCAGCGTAGCCACTGGGACAGCCGAGCAGTACTTC. It yields the protein CSVATGTAEQYF.

V usage is TRBV7-9 and J usage is TRBJ2-2; 10 nucleotides agree with TRBD2. Germline V gives CDR1 SEHNR, CDR2 FQNEAQ (reference sequence). The CDR3 is 16 residues long. The V segment lost 3 bases and the J segment 1 base; nucleotides outside the gene matches: 2. In DNA, the CDR3 is TGTGCCAGCAGCTTCGCTAGCGGGAGGAACACCGGGGAGCTGTTTTTT. Its protein product is CASSFASGRNTGELFF.

The CDR3 nucleotides read TGTGCCAGCAGCTATGGGACAGCGAACACTGAAGCTTTCTTT. It specifies CASSYGTANTEAFF. The rearrangement links TRBV11-2 to TRBJ1-1; 7 nucleotides match TRBD1. V trimming: 4 bases; J trimming: 1 base; junction bases outside the gene matches: 3. The germline V gene encodes CDR1 SGHAT and CDR2 FQNNGV. The CDR3 consists of 14 residues.

The chain uses TRBV7-9 and TRBJ1-4; D unclear. The CDR3 has 13 residues. Looked up from germline, CDR1 is SEHNR and CDR2 is FQNEAQ (reference sequence). V lost 1 base and J 7 bases, leaving 7 bases between the germline ends. The CDR3 nucleotides are TGTGCCAGCAGCTTAGTGGCGGTTGAAAAACTGTTTTTT. Amino acid sequence: CASSLVAVEKLFF. Drawing the rest from reference TRBV7-9 and TRBJ1-4, the complete variable domain is DTGVSQNPRHKITKRGQNVTFRCDPISEHNRLYWYRQTLGQGPEFLTYFQNEAQLEKSRLLSDRFSAERPKGSFSTLEIQRTEQGDSAMYLCASSLVAVEKLFFGSGTQLSVL.

CDR3 DNA sequence: TGTGCCAGCAGTTCTCAGGGTCGCGCAGCGACCTACGAGCAGTACTTC. Amino acids: CASSSQGRAATYEQYF. The genes are TRBV28 and TRBJ2-7, with D possibly being TRBD1 (5 bases). Trimming removed 4 bases from V and 2 bases from J, with 18 bases in between. The CDR3 runs to 16 residues. Germline-derived CDR1 and CDR2 are MDHEN and SYDVKM.

This clone was seen once. The V call is TRBV5-1, the J call TRBJ1-4; D not resolved. With 6 bases removed from V and 7 bases from J, the gap between germline ends came to 16 bases. Germline lookup yields CDR1 SGHRS and CDR2 YFSETQ. The CDR3 consists of 14 residues. CDR3 protein: CASISPEASEKLFF. Here the CDR3 DNA reads TGCGCCAGCATATCACCGGAGGCAAGTGAAAAACTGTTTTTT.

The rearrangement joins TRBV5-8 to TRBJ1-5; D unresolved. The CDR3 runs 13 residues. The V end was cut by 3 bases, the J end by 6 bases, with 10 bases between. Germline V gives CDR1 SGHTS, CDR2 YDEGEE. CDR3 amino acids: CASSSRVVQPQHF. The CDR3 coding sequence is TGTGCCAGCAGCTCTAGGGTAGTTCAGCCCCAGCATTTT.

The chain combines TRBV7-8 with TRBJ2-1; 10 nucleotides agree with TRBD2. V was clipped by 5 bases and J by 3 bases; unmatched bases: 7. The CDR3 contains 16 residues. Germline V CDR1 and CDR2: SGHVS, FQNEAQ. In DNA, the CDR3 is TGTGCCAGCAGCCTCGGACTAGCGGAAAACTACAATGAGCAGTTCTTC. Translation gives CASSLGLAENYNEQFF.

The chain carries TRBV6-5 and TRBJ2-3; D gene unclear. CDR1 and CDR2 (germline): MNHEY, SVGAGI. The CDR3 is made up of 14 amino acids. The V end lost 0 bases, the J end lost 2 bases, and 6 bases lay between the germline ends. The CDR3 loop is CASSYSTDTDTQYF. The CDR3 coding sequence is TGTGCCAGCAGTTACTCGACGGACACAGATACGCAGTATTTT.

V usage is TRBV5-5 and J usage is TRBJ1-1; 8 bases line up with TRBD1. The germline CDR1 and CDR2 sequences are SGHKS and YYEKEE (reference sequence). After removal of 7 bases from V and 0 bases from J, the junction contained 2 bases not matched to a gene. The CDR3 is made up of 13 amino acids. In DNA, the CDR3 is TGTGCCAGCGAGGGACAGGTGAACACTGAAGCTTTCTTT. The encoded protein is CASEGQVNTEAFF.

Notes on this clone: The CDR3 does not end in the conserved phenylalanine or tryptophan, so this is likely a read error. V gene TRBV6-1 combines with J gene TRBJ2-3, with D perhaps TRBD2 (5 bases). Germline CDR1 MNHNS, CDR2 SASEGT. This CDR3 is built from 15 residues. Deletions cut 2 bases from V and 2 bases from J, with 11 bases between. The DNA for the CDR3 is TGTGCCAGCAGTGAACCGGGGTCCCCCACAGATACGCAGTATCTT. Its translation is CASSEPGSPTDTQYL.

This chain joins TRBV27 and TRBJ2-7, with unresolved D. Germline-derived CDR1 and CDR2 are MNHEY and SMNVEV (reference sequence). Trimming left V 6 bases short and J 5 bases short, with 11 bases between. This CDR3 is 12 amino acids long. CDR3 amino acids: CASRRSFNEQYF. DNA for the CDR3: TGTGCCAGCAGACGTAGCTTCAACGAGCAGTACTTC.

CDR3 protein: CASSQDIQGVSSPLHF. CDR3 in DNA: TGCGCCAGCAGCCAAGATATACAGGGTGTATCCTCACCCCTCCACTTT. The chain employs TRBV4-3 and TRBJ1-6; D might be TRBD1 (6 bases). V was shortened by 0 bases and J by 10 bases, with 16 bases between the two germline ends. The CDR3 is made up of 16 amino acids. Per germline, CDR1 LGHNA and CDR2 YSLEER.

The rearrangement joins TRBV6-6 to TRBJ2-7, with 7 bases that match TRBD1. V lost 5 bases and J lost 2; bases outside the gene matches: 6. Germline CDR1 reads MNHNY; CDR2 reads SVGAGI (reference sequence). CDR3 size: 14 residues. The CDR3 is CASSNDRVPYEQYF. The CDR3 DNA is TGTGCCAGCAGTAACGACAGGGTACCCTACGAGCAGTACTTC.